This section outlines one T cell receptor (beta chain) sequence together with its context. The method was immunoSEQ multiplex PCR; TCRdb's version includes in-frame clones alone and lacks a portion of them. The sample holds around 130,000 clones; 88% are singletons and the top ten take almost 6%. Time point indicated: blood 2 weeks post-SBRT. Treatment meaning: 15 Gy SBRT to primary tumor, nephrectomy 4 weeks later. Serial blood draws occurred at baseline and 2 and 4 weeks post-SBRT. Germline lookup yields CDR1 SGDLS and CDR2 YYNGEE. The V and J ends lost 2 bases and 1 base respectively, with 9 bases between them. This CDR3 is 14 amino acids long. This entry comes from a study of radiation and T cells in renal cell carcinoma.

The sequence derives from a woman in her sixties or seventies with renal cell carcinoma. The material was blood, obtained from a patient whose treatment included radiotherapy and nephrectomy. The chain joins TRBV9 to TRBJ1-1; D unclear. The CDR3 loop is CASSVGSANTEAFF. CDR3 bases: TGTGCCAGCAGCGTCGGATCTGCGAACACTGAAGCTTTCTTT. The full variable domain, completed using reference TRBV9 and TRBJ1-1, is DSGVTQTPKHLITATGQRVTLRCSPRSGDLSVYWYQQSLDQGLQFLIQYYNGEERAKGNILERFSAQQFPDLHSELNLSSLELGDSALYFCASSVGSANTEAFFGQGTRLTVV.